A selection of T cell receptor beta chains follows, all from one sample in a study of post-analysis software for immune sequencing data. TCRdb recomputed calls from the PCR reads with MiXCR, one row per CDR3 protein. The table shows about 760,000 distinct CDR3 sequences, with just under 30% occurring only once. Sequencing was carried out using blood. These receptors all stem from a girl between 5 and 17 years old with multiple sclerosis. The CDR3 runs from the conserved cysteine through the conserved F or W. D genes are given only for firm matches. Not all rows give a size; the values are once, few, many and, for expanded clones, a class.

V gene: TRBV11-2; D gene: NA; J gene: TRBJ2-5; clone size: few; CDR3 DNA: TGTGCCAGCAGCTTAGCAGTCCCCGCTAGAGAGACCCAGTACTTC; CDR3 protein: CASSLAVPARETQYF
V gene: TRBV3-1; D gene: NA; J gene: TRBJ2-5; clone size: NA; CDR3 DNA: TGTGCCAGCACCTCACGGGGGCTAGCGAGAGAGACCCAGTACTTC; CDR3 protein: CASTSRGLARETQYF
V gene: TRBV20-1; D gene: TRBD1; J gene: TRBJ1-2; clone size: many; CDR3 DNA: TGCAGTGCTAAGGACAGGGGGCCCTATGGCTACACCTTC; CDR3 protein: CSAKDRGPYGYTF
V gene: TRBV10-3; D gene: TRBD1; J gene: TRBJ1-1; clone size: few; CDR3 DNA: TGTGCCATCAGTAAGGGGACAGATACTGAAGCTTTCTTT; CDR3 protein: CAISKGTDTEAFF
V gene: TRBV7-2; D gene: NA; J gene: TRBJ1-1; clone size: NA; CDR3 DNA: TGTGCCAGCAGCTTTCGTCTAGGTGAAGCTTTCTTT; CDR3 protein: CASSFRLGEAFF
V gene: TRBV20-1; D gene: NA; J gene: TRBJ2-2; clone size: once; CDR3 DNA: TGCAGTGCTCCTACTACCAGCGGAAGAAACACCGGGGAGCTGTTTTTT; CDR3 protein: CSAPTTSGRNTGELFF
V gene: TRBV5-6; D gene: NA; J gene: TRBJ1-2; clone size: few; CDR3 DNA: TGTGCCAGCAGAACACAGGGAGCTAACTATGGCTACACCTTC; CDR3 protein: CASRTQGANYGYTF
V gene: TRBV5-1; D gene: TRBD1; J gene: TRBJ2-2; clone size: NA; CDR3 DNA: TGCGCCAGCAGCTTGGGACAGGGGGCAAGCGGGGAGCTGTTTTTT; CDR3 protein: CASSLGQGASGELFF
V gene: TRBV7-8; D gene: NA; J gene: TRBJ2-5; clone size: many; CDR3 DNA: TGTGCCAGCAGTTTTGCAAAGACCCAGTACTTC; CDR3 protein: CASSFAKTQYF
V gene: TRBV24-1; D gene: NA; J gene: TRBJ2-7; clone size: NA; CDR3 DNA: TGTGCCACCAGTGATTTGAGACAGGGAGGCGACGAGCAGTACTTC; CDR3 protein: CATSDLRQGGDEQYF
V gene: TRBV5-1; D gene: NA; J gene: TRBJ1-1; clone size: NA; CDR3 DNA: TGCGCCAGCAGCTTGATAAGACGGAACGCTGAAGCTTTCTTT; CDR3 protein: CASSLIRRNAEAFF
V gene: TRBV20-1; D gene: NA; J gene: TRBJ2-1; clone size: few; CDR3 DNA: TGCAGTGCCAACGGGGACACGCCTGAGCAGTTCTTC; CDR3 protein: CSANGDTPEQFF
V gene: TRBV21-1; D gene: NA; J gene: TRBJ2-3; clone size: few; CDR3 DNA: TGTGCCAGCAGCAAAGCGCTTTGGGGTTTCAGACCAGATACGCAGTATTTT; CDR3 protein: CASSKALWGFRPDTQYF
V gene: TRBV28; D gene: NA; J gene: TRBJ2-6; clone size: NA; CDR3 DNA: TGTGCCAGCTTCGCCACACACTCTGGGGCCAACGTCCTGACTTTC; CDR3 protein: CASFATHSGANVLTF
V gene: TRBV20-1; D gene: NA; J gene: TRBJ2-5; clone size: NA; CDR3 DNA: TGCAGTACTTGGGACCCGCGGGGAGAGACCCAGTACTTC; CDR3 protein: CSTWDPRGETQYF
V gene: TRBV4-3; D gene: TRBD2; J gene: TRBJ2-3; clone size: NA; CDR3 DNA: TGCGCCAGCAGCCAAGATGTGGCTAGCGGGCTTCCAGATACGCAGTATTTT; CDR3 protein: CASSQDVASGLPDTQYF
V gene: TRBV7-9; D gene: TRBD1; J gene: TRBJ2-3; clone size: NA; CDR3 DNA: TGTGCCAGCAGCCTCGGGACAGTAGGAGATACGCAGTATTTT; CDR3 protein: CASSLGTVGDTQYF
V gene: TRBV7-6; D gene: NA; J gene: TRBJ2-7; clone size: NA; CDR3 DNA: TGTGCCAGCAGCTTAGCCCTTTTCATTCTCGAGCAGTACTTC; CDR3 protein: CASSLALFILEQYF
V gene: TRBV12-2; D gene: NA; J gene: TRBJ1-5; clone size: NA; CDR3 DNA: TGTGCACAAACAGGGTCTTTGTGCGGCAATCAGCCCCAGCATTTT; CDR3 protein: CAQTGSLCGNQPQHF
V gene: TRBV5-1; D gene: TRBD2; J gene: TRBJ2-1; clone size: NA; CDR3 DNA: TGCGCCAGCAGCAACCCACTAGCGGGAGACATGGTGAATGAGCAGTTCTTC; CDR3 protein: CASSNPLAGDMVNEQFF
V gene: TRBV2; D gene: TRBD1; J gene: TRBJ2-1; clone size: NA; CDR3 DNA: TGTGCCAGCAGTGGCCAGGGACAGGGGACTAATGAGCAGTTCTTC; CDR3 protein: CASSGQGQGTNEQFF
V gene: TRBV20-1; D gene: NA; J gene: TRBJ1-5; clone size: few; CDR3 DNA: TGCAGTGCTAGTATGAGCAATCAGCCCCAGCATTTT; CDR3 protein: CSASMSNQPQHF